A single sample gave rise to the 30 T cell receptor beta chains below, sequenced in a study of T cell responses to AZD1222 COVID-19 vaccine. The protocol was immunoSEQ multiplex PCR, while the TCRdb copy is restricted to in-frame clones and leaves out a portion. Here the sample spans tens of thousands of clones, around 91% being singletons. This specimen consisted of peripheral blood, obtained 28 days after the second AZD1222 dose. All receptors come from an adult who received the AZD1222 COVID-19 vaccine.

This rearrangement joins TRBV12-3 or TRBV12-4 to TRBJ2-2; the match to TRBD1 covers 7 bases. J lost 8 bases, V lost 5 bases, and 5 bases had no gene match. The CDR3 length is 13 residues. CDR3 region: CASSARDRGELFF. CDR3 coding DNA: TGTGCCAGCAGTGCCCGGGACAGAGGGGAGCTGTTTTTT.

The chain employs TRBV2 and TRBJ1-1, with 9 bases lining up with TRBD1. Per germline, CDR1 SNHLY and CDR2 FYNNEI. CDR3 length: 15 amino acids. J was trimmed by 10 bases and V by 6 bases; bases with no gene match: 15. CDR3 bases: TGTGCCAGCAGGGTACCGGGACAGGGTTATCCTCCAGCTTTCTTT. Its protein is CASRVPGQGYPPAFF.

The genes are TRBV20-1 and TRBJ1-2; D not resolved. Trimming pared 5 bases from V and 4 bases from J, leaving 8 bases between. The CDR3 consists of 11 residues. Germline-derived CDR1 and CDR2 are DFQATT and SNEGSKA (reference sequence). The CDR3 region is CSALTAYGYTF. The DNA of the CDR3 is TGCAGTGCTCTGACGGCCTATGGCTACACCTTC.

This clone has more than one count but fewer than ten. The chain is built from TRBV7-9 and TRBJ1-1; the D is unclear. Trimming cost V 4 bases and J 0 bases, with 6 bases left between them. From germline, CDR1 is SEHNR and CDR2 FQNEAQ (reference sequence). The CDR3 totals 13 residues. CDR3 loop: CASSSQLNTEAFF. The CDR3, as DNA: TGTGCCAGCAGCTCCCAGCTGAACACTGAAGCTTTCTTT. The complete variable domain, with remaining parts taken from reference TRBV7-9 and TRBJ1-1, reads DTGVSQNPRHKITKRGQNVTFRCDPISEHNRLYWYRQTLGQGPEFLTYFQNEAQLEKSRLLSDRFSAERPKGSFSTLEIQRTEQGDSAMYLCASSSQLNTEAFFGQGTRLTVV.

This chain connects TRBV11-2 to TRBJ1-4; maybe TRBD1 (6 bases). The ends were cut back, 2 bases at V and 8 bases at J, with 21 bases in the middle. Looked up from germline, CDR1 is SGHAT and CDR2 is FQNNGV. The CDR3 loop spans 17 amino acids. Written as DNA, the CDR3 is TGTGCCAGCAGCTTAAGCAGTTTCGGGGGAACAGGGGAAAAACTGTTTTTT. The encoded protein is CASSLSSFGGTGEKLFF.

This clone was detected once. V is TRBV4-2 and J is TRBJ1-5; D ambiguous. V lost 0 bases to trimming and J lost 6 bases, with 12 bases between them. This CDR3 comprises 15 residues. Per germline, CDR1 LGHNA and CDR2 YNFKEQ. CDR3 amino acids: CASSQDGMSGQPQHF. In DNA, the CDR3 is TGTGCCAGCAGCCAAGATGGGATGTCGGGTCAGCCCCAGCATTTT.

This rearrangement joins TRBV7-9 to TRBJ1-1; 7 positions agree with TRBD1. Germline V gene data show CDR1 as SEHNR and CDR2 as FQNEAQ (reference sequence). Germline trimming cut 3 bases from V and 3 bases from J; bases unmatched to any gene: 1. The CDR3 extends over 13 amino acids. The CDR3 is CASSFTGDTEAFF. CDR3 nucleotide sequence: TGTGCCAGCAGCTTTACAGGGGACACTGAAGCTTTCTTT.

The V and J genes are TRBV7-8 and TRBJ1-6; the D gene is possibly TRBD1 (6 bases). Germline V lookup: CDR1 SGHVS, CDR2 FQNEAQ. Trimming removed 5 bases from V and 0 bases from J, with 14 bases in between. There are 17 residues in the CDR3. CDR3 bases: TGTGCCAGCAGCCAACGACAGGCCAGCTCCTATAATTCACCCCTCCACTTT. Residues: CASSQRQASSYNSPLHF.

The CDR3 sequence: CASSELLMGQPQHF. The CDR3 bases are TGTGCCAGCAGTGAATTGTTGATGGGTCAGCCCCAGCATTTT. The V call is TRBV6-1, the J call TRBJ1-5; D is uncertain. Per the germline V gene, CDR1 is MNHNS and CDR2 is SASEGT. The ends were cut back, 2 bases at V and 6 bases at J, with 11 bases in the middle. The CDR3 spans 14 residues.

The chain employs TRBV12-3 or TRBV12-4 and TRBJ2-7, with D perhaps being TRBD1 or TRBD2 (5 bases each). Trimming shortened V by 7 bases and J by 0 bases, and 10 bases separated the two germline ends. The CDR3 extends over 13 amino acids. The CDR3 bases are TGTGCCAGCACCCCCGGGACCTCCTACGAGCAGTACTTC. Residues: CASTPGTSYEQYF.

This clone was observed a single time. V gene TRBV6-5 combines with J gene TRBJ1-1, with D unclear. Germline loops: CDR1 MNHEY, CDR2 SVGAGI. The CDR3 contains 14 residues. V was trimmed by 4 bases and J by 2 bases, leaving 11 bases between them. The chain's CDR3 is CASSSPGGNTEAFF. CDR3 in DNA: TGTGCCAGCAGTTCCCCGGGAGGAAACACTGAAGCTTTCTTT.

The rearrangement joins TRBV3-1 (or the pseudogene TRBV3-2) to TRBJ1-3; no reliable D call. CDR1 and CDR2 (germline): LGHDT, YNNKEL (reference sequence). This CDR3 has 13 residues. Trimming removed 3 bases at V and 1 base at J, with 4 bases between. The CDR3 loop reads CASSHGSGNTIYF. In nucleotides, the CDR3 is TGTGCCAGCAGCCACGGTTCTGGAAACACCATATATTTT.

CDR3 amino acids: CASSPTVPNQPQHF. In DNA, the CDR3 is TGTGCCAGCAGCCCGACAGTTCCCAATCAGCCCCAGCATTTT. The J gene is TRBJ1-5, the V gene TRBV14, with a possible D match to TRBD1 (5 bases). CDR1 is SGHDN and CDR2 is FVKESK in the germline V gene. The CDR3 contains 14 residues. V lost 4 bases and J lost 3, with 10 bases in between.

This CDR3 reads CAWSPTGRDEKLFF. As DNA, the CDR3 is TGTGCCTGGAGTCCGACAGGGAGGGATGAAAAACTGTTTTTT. This chain links TRBV30 with TRBJ1-4; 7 bases agree with TRBD1. The germline V gene encodes CDR1 GTSNPN and CDR2 SVGIG (reference sequence). The CDR3 has 14 amino acids. V shed 2 bases and J 6 bases; nucleotides not matched to a gene: 6.

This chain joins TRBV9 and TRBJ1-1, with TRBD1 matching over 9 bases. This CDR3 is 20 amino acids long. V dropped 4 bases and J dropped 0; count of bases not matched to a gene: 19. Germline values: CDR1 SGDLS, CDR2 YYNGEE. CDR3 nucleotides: TGTGCCAGCAGCCCTCGACCGTCAGGGACAGGGAACCCGATGAACACTGAAGCTTTCTTT. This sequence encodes CASSPRPSGTGNPMNTEAFF.

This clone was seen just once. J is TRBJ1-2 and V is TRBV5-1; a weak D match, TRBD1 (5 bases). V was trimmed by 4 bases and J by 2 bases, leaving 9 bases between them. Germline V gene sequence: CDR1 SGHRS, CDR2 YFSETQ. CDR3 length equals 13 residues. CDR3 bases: TGCGCCAGCAGCGCCCGGGACAACTATGGCTACACCTTC. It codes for CASSARDNYGYTF.

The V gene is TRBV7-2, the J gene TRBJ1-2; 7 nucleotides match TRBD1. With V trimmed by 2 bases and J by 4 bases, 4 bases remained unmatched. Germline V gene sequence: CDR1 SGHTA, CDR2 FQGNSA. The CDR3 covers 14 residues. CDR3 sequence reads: CASSLRDRAYGYTF. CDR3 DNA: TGTGCCAGCAGCTTACGCGACAGGGCCTATGGCTACACCTTC.

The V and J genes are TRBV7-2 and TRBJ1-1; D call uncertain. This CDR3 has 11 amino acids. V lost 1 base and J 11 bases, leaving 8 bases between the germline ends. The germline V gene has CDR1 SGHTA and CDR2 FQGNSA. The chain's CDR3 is CASSLVERAFF. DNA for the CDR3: TGTGCCAGCAGCTTAGTCGAACGGGCTTTCTTT.

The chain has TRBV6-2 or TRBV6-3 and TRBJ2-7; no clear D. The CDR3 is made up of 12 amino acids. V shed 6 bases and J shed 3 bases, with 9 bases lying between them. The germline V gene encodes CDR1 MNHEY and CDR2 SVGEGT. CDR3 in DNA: TGTGCCAGCAGCGAAACATTCTACGAGCAGTACTTC. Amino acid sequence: CASSETFYEQYF.

The DNA of the CDR3 is TGTGCCAGCTCACCACAGCGGGGGGCCGAGACCCAGTACTTC. It translates to CASSPQRGAETQYF. The V call is TRBV18, the J call TRBJ2-5; 9 bases are a match to TRBD2. Germline CDR1 KGHSH, CDR2 LQKENI. This CDR3 comprises 14 residues. J was trimmed by 5 bases and V by 1 base; bases with no gene match: 2.

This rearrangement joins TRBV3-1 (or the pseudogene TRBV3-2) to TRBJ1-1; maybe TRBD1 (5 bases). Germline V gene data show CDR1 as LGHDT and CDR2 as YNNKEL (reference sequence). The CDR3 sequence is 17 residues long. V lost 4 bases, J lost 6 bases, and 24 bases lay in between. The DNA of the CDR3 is TGTGCCAGCAGCCCACCCGGCAGGGTAGGAGGGGTCGCTGAAGCTTTCTTT. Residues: CASSPPGRVGGVAEAFF.

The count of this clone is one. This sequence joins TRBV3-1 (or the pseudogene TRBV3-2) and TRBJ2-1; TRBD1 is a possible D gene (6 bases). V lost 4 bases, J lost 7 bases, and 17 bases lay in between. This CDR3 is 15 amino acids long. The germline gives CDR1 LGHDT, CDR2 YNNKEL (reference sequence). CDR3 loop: CASSRLTGSANEQFF. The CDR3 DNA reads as TGTGCCAGCAGCCGGTTGACAGGCTCAGCTAATGAGCAGTTCTTC.

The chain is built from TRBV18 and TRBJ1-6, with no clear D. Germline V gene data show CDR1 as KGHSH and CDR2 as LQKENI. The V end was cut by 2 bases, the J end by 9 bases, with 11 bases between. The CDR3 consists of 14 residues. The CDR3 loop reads CASSPEGQGSPLHF. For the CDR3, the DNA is TGTGCCAGCTCACCAGAGGGTCAAGGTTCACCCCTCCACTTT.

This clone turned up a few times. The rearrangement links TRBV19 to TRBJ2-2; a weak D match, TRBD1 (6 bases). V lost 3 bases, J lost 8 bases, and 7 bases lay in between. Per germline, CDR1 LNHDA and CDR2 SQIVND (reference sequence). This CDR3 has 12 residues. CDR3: CASSIGQGELFF. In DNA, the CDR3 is TGTGCCAGTAGTATTGGACAGGGGGAGCTGTTTTTT.

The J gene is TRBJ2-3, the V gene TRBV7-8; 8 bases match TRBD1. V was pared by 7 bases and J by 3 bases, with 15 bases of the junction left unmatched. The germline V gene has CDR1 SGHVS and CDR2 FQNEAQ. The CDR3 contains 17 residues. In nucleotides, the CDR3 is TGTGCCAGCACTCCTACCCGACAGGGGAGGTGGACAGATACGCAGTATTTT. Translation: CASTPTRQGRWTDTQYF. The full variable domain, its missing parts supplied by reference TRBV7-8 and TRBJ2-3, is GAGVSQSPRYKVAKRGQDVALRCDPISGHVSLFWYQQALGQGPEFLTYFQNEAQLDKSGLPSDRFFAERPEGSVSTLKIQRTQQEDSAVYLCASTPTRQGRWTDTQYFGPGTRLTVL.

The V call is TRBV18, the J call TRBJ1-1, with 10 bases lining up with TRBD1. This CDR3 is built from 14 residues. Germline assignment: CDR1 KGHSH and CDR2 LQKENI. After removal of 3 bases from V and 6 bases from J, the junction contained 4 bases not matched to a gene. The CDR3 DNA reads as TGTGCCAGCTCACCCGGGACAGGGGACCCTGAAGCTTTCTTT. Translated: CASSPGTGDPEAFF.

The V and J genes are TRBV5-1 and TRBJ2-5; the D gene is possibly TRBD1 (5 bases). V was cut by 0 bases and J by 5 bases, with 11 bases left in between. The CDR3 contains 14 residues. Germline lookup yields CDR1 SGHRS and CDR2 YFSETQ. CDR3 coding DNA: TGCGCCAGCAGCTTGGCAGGGCCAGGGGAGACCCAGTACTTC. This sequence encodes CASSLAGPGETQYF.

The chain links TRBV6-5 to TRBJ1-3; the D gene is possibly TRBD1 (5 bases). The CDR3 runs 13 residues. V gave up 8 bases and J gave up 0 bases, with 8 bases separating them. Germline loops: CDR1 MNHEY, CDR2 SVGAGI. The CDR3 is CASPDNSGNTIYF. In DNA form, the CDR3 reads TGTGCCAGCCCGGACAACTCTGGAAACACCATATATTTT.

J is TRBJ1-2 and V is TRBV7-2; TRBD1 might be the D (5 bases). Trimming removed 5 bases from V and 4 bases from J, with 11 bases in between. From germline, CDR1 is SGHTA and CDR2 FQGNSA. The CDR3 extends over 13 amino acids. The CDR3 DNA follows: TGTGCCAGCAGCCGACAGCACCCCTATGGCTACACCTTC. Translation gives CASSRQHPYGYTF. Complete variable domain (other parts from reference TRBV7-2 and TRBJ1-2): GAGVSQSPSNKVTEKGKDVELRCDPISGHTALYWYRQSLGQGLEFLIYFQGNSAPDKSGLPSDRFSAERTGGSVSTLTIQRTQQEDSAVYLCASSRQHPYGYTFGSGTRLTVV.

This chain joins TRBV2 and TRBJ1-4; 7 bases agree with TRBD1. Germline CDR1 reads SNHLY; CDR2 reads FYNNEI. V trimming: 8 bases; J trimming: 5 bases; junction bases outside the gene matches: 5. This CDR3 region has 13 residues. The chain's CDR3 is CASDREGNEKLFF. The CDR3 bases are TGTGCCAGCGACAGGGAGGGAAATGAAAAACTGTTTTTT.